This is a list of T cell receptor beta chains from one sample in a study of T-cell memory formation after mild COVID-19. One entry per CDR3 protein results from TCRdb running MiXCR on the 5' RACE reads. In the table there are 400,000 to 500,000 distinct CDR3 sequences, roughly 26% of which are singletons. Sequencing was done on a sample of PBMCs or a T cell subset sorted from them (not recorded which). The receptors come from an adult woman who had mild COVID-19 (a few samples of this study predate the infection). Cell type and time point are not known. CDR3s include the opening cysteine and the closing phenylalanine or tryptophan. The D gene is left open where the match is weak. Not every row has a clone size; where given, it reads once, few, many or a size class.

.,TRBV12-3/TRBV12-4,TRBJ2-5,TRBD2,TGTGCCAGCACCCTTTCTCGGGGGGGCGGGGAGACCCAGTACTTC,CASTLSRGGGETQYF
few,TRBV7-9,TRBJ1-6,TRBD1,TGTGCCAGCAGCCTACTACAGGGGAACTATAATTCACCCCTCCACTTT,CASSLLQGNYNSPLHF
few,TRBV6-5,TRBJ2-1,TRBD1,TGTGCCAGCAGCCGTCCGACAGGGGGGCAGTTCTTC,CASSRPTGGQFF
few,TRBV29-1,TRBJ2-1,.,TGCAGCGTTCTCGGACTGACGGGAGATGAGCAGTTCTTC,CSVLGLTGDEQFF
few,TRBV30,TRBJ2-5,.,TGTGCCTGGAGCCGTCCTAGGTACCAAGAGACCCAGTACTTC,CAWSRPRYQETQYF
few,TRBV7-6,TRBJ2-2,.,TGTGCCAGCAGCTTACAGGGTGTTGTAACCGGGGAGCTGTTTTTT,CASSLQGVVTGELFF
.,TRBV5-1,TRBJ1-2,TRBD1,TGCGCCAGCGGAAGACAGGGGGACTATGGCTACACCTTC,CASGRQGDYGYTF
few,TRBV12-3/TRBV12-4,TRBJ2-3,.,TGTGCCAGCAGTTCCGGGGCCAGCGAGGGGGTTACGCAGTATTTT,CASSSGASEGVTQYF
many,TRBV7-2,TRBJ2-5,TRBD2,TGTGCCAGCAGCTTTAGTAGCTACCCGGGACTAGCGGGAGGAGGGCACGGTCAAGAGACCCAGTACTTC,CASSFSSYPGLAGGGHGQETQYF
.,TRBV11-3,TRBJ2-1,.,TGTGCCAGCAGCTTAGGGCGGGCGAGCTCCTACAATGAGCAGTTCTTC,CASSLGRASSYNEQFF
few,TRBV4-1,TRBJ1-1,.,TGCGCCAGCAGCCAGTTCCAATGGGGGCTCTTGATAGACACTGAAGCTTTCTTT,CASSQFQWGLLIDTEAFF
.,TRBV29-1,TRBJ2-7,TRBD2,TGCAGCGTTTTCCTAGCGGAGAGCTCCTACGAGCAGTACTTC,CSVFLAESSYEQYF
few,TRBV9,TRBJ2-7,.,TGTGCCAGCAGCGACCCCGGGACGGACTACTACGAGCAGTACTTC,CASSDPGTDYYEQYF
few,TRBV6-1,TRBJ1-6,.,TGTGCCAGCAGTGAAGACAGGTTTCTTTCACCCCTCCACTTT,CASSEDRFLSPLHF
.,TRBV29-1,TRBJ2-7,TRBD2,TGCAGCGTCCTCGGGCGGGGGGGACGATACGAGCAGTACTTC,CSVLGRGGRYEQYF